This note documents a single T cell receptor beta chain sequence. Antigen: not known. Primers: 60 Vbeta forward and 13 Jbeta reverse. The table came from immunoSEQ multiplex PCR; TCRdb's copy has only in-frame clones and leaves some out. The sample includes about 130,000 clones, 80% to 90% seen only once; the top ten take about 3.9%. The CDR3 runs 12 residues. Trimming took off 8 bases at V and 4 bases at J, with 13 bases between the two ends. CDR1 is GTSNPN and CDR2 is SVGIG in the germline V gene (reference sequence). The data belong to a study of cytomegalovirus exposure and HLA in healthy donors. Study-wide results and limits: The study listed roughly 150 cytomegalovirus-associated TCR beta chains.

This TCR came from a woman in her thirties or forties in good health and CMV-seropositive. Input material: PBMCs. V usage is TRBV30 and J usage is TRBJ2-3; D gene uncertain. This CDR3 reads CARKSGSDTQYF. In DNA form, the CDR3 reads TGTGCCCGGAAGTCCGGGTCAGATACGCAGTATTTT.